Sequencing of this T cell receptor beta chain was carried out in a study of early stage breast cancer tumors. Sequencing was performed with immunoSEQ multiplex PCR; in TCRdb, only in-frame clones are kept and a portion is missing. Of 35,000 to 45,000 clones listed, less than 80% are singletons. Trimming cost V 4 bases and J 4 bases, with 12 bases left between them. CDR3 length: 14 amino acids. CDR1 and CDR2 (germline): MNHNS, SASEGT. Sample: blood. This sequence was found in a person between 55 and 69 years old with breast cancer. The genes are TRBV6-1 and TRBJ2-3; D gene ambiguous. Written as DNA, the CDR3 is TGTGCCAGCAGTGCCGGCTGGGGTCCAGATACGCAGTATTTT. It translates to CASSAGWGPDTQYF.